The clone carrying this T cell receptor beta chain has just one count. Its target is unknown. V lost 7 bases and J lost 0, with 14 bases in between. The CDR3 spans 15 residues. Germline CDR1 MNHNS, CDR2 SASEGT. Measured with immunoSEQ multiplex PCR; TCRdb has only the in-frame clones, and not every one. The data show approximately 70,000 clones, with just over 85% seen just once and under 3% held by the top ten. These data come from a study of OX40 agonist ivuxolimab in advanced cancers. Study findings and constraints: Circulating CD4+ and CD8+ T cells showed clonal expansion by week 6 at 0.1 to 3.0 mg/kg.

The chain carries TRBV6-1 and TRBJ2-3; maybe TRBD1 (6 bases). The sequence was collected from an adult with an advanced solid tumor such as melanoma, head and neck, liver or kidney cancer. The material sequenced was CD4+ or CD8+ T cells sorted from blood, taken in a trial of the OX40 agonist ivuxolimab. The CDR3 DNA reads as TGTGCCAGCATACTAACAGGGCCTAGCACAGATACGCAGTATTTT. Residues: CASILTGPSTDTQYF.